This TCR beta chain originates from a study of cytomegalovirus exposure and HLA in healthy donors. Regarding this clone: Its cognate antigen is unknown.

The ends were cut back, 3 bases at V and 4 bases at J, with 12 bases in the middle. The CDR3 loop spans 14 amino acids. The germline CDR1 and CDR2 sequences are SEHNR and FQNEAQ (reference sequence). The PCR was carried out with 60 Vbeta primers and 13 Jbeta primers. Produced via immunoSEQ multiplex PCR; TCRdb's table is partial and in-frame only. Among 180,000 or so clones, 82% were seen once, and the ten largest hold 6% to 8%. Study results and caveats: Later analysis indicated greater clonal expansion among HLA-associated TCR beta chains than among equally common other chains.

This chain connects TRBV7-9 to TRBJ1-2, with D perhaps matching TRBD1 (6 bases). Sequenced input: PBMCs. This clonotype originated in a woman aged 45-60 years in good health and CMV-seropositive. The CDR3 sequence is CASSFRDTLYGYTF. CDR3 nucleotides: TGTGCCAGCAGCTTTCGGGACACCCTCTATGGCTACACCTTC.